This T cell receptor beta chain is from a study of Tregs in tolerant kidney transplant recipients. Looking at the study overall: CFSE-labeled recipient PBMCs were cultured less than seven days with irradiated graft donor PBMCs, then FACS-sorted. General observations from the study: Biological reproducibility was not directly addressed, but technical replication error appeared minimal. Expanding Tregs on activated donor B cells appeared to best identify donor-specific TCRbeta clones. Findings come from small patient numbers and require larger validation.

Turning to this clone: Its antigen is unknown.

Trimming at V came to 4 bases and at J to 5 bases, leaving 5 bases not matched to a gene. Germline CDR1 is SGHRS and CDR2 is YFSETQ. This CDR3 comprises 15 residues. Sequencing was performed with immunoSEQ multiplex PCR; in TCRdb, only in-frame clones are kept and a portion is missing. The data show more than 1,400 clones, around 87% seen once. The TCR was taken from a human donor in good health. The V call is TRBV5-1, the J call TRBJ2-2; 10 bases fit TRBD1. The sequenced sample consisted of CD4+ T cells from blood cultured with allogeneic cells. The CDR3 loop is CASSAGTGVTGELFF. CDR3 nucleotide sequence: TGCGCCAGCAGCGCCGGGACAGGGGTAACCGGGGAGCTGTTTTTT.